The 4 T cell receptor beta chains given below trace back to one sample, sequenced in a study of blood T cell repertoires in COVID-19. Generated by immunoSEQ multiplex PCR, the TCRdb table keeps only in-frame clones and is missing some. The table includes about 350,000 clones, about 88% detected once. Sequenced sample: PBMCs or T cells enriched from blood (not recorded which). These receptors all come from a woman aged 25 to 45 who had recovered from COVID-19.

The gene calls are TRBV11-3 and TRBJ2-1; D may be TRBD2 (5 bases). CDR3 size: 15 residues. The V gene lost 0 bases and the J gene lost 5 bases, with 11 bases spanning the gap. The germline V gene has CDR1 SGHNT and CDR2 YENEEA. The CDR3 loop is CASSLDGPGDNEQFF. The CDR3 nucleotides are TGTGCCAGCAGCTTAGATGGGCCCGGGGACAATGAGCAGTTCTTC. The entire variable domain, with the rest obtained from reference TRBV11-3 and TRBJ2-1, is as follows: EAGVVQSPRYKIIEKKQPVAFWCNPISGHNTLYWYLQNLGQGPELLIRYENEEAVDDSQLPKDRFSAERLKGVDSTLKIQPAELGDSAVYLCASSLDGPGDNEQFFGPGTRLTVL.

The DNA for the CDR3 is TGTGCCAGCAGCGGAGGACGGCCGGTGAAGACCGGGGAGCTGTTTTTT. Translated, it gives CASSGGRPVKTGELFF. The gene calls are TRBV5-8 and TRBJ2-2; weak D call: TRBD2 (5 bases). This CDR3 is built from 16 residues. CDR1 and CDR2 from the germline V gene are SGHTS and YDEGEE. With 4 bases removed from V and 5 bases from J, the gap between germline ends came to 18 bases.

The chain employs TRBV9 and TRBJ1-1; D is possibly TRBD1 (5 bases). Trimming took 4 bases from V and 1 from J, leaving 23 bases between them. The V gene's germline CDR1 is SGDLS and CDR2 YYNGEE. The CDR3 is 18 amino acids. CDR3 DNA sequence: TGTGCCAGCAGCCCCCAGTCCGGGGGTGTATCAAGGAACACTGAAGCTTTCTTT. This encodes CASSPQSGGVSRNTEAFF. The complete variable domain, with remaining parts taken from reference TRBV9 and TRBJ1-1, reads DSGVTQTPKHLITATGQRVTLRCSPRSGDLSVYWYQQSLDQGLQFLIQYYNGEERAKGNILERFSAQQFPDLHSELNLSSLELGDSALYFCASSPQSGGVSRNTEAFFGQGTRLTVV.

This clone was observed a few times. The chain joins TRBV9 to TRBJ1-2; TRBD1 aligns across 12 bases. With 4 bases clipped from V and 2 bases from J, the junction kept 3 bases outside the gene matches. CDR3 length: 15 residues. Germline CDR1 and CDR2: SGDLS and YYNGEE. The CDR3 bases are TGTGCCAGCAGCACGGGACAGGGGGCCAACTATGGCTACACCTTC. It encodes CASSTGQGANYGYTF.